Listed below are T cell receptor beta chains from one sample, sequenced in a study of persistence of HIV-infected CD4 T cells. Clones were sequenced by immunoSEQ multiplex PCR, and TCRdb holds only the in-frame ones, with some missing. The repertoire includes 25,000 to 35,000 clones, roughly 78% of them detected once, and about 4.6% sits in the top ten. The antigens these receptors bind are not known. The material was CD4+ T cells sorted from PBMCs after approximately 19-hour stimulation, obtained from a patient who received antiretroviral therapy. These receptors all stem from an adult man with HIV who was CMV-seropositive. The CDR3 runs from the conserved cysteine through the conserved F or W. D genes are given only for firm matches. Clone size is given for some rows only: seen once, a few or many times, or a class if the clone is expanded.

j_call: TRBJ1-6; clone_size: NA; d_call: TRBD1; v_call: TRBV27; cdr3_nt: TGTGCCAGCAGTCCCCGGTCCCACAGGGGTTACTATAATTCACCCCTCCACTTT; cdr3_aa: CASSPRSHRGYYNSPLHF
j_call: TRBJ2-7; clone_size: NA; d_call: TRBD2; v_call: TRBV7-2; cdr3_nt: TGTGCCAGCAGCTCGAGTAGCGGGGGATTCTCCGAGCAGTACTTC; cdr3_aa: CASSSSSGGFSEQYF
j_call: TRBJ2-2; clone_size: NA; d_call: NA; v_call: TRBV5-1; cdr3_nt: TGCGCCAGCAGCTTGGCCCCGGGCAGCGGGACCGGGGAGCTGTTTTTT; cdr3_aa: CASSLAPGSGTGELFF
j_call: TRBJ2-7; clone_size: NA; d_call: TRBD1; v_call: TRBV10-2; cdr3_nt: TGCGCCGGCATGGGACAGGGATACGAGCAGTACTTC; cdr3_aa: CAGMGQGYEQYF
j_call: TRBJ2-1; clone_size: NA; d_call: NA; v_call: TRBV7-2; cdr3_nt: TGTGCCAGCAGCTTCGGACAGAACAATGAGCAGTTCTTC; cdr3_aa: CASSFGQNNEQFF
j_call: TRBJ2-5; clone_size: few; d_call: TRBD1; v_call: TRBV6-2/TRBV6-3; cdr3_nt: TGTGCCAGCAGTTCTCGGGACAGCGTTAGGAGGGAGACCCAGTACTTC; cdr3_aa: CASSSRDSVRRETQYF
j_call: TRBJ1-1; clone_size: NA; d_call: TRBD1; v_call: TRBV5-1; cdr3_nt: TGCGCCAGCAGCTTGGGGGACAGGAGGAACACTGAAGCTTTCTTT; cdr3_aa: CASSLGDRRNTEAFF
j_call: TRBJ2-2; clone_size: NA; d_call: NA; v_call: TRBV28; cdr3_nt: TGTGCCAGCAGTTCCAGGGTTCTCCCCACCGGGGAGCTGTTTTTT; cdr3_aa: CASSSRVLPTGELFF
j_call: TRBJ1-2; clone_size: NA; d_call: NA; v_call: TRBV6-2/TRBV6-3; cdr3_nt: TGTGCCAGCACCCCCCCCGGGGGTGTCTATGGCTACACCTTC; cdr3_aa: CASTPPGGVYGYTF
j_call: TRBJ2-3; clone_size: NA; d_call: TRBD2; v_call: TRBV7-9; cdr3_nt: TGTGCCAGCAGCTTGCCTAGCGGGGGGGGGAGCACAGATACGCAGTATTTT; cdr3_aa: CASSLPSGGGSTDTQYF
j_call: TRBJ2-5; clone_size: NA; d_call: TRBD1; v_call: TRBV2; cdr3_nt: TGTGCCAGCAGTGAACGGACAGGCCTCCGGGAGACCCAGTACTTC; cdr3_aa: CASSERTGLRETQYF
j_call: TRBJ1-5; clone_size: NA; d_call: NA; v_call: TRBV28; cdr3_nt: TGTGCCAGCAGTCGTGATACAGGGAGCAATCAGCCCCAGCATTTT; cdr3_aa: CASSRDTGSNQPQHF
j_call: TRBJ1-5; clone_size: NA; d_call: NA; v_call: TRBV3-1/TRBV3-2; cdr3_nt: TGTGCCAGCAGCCAAGCGGGGCTTAACAATCAGCCCCAGCATTTT; cdr3_aa: CASSQAGLNNQPQHF
j_call: TRBJ1-1; clone_size: few; d_call: TRBD1; v_call: TRBV7-9; cdr3_nt: TGTGCCAGCAGCTTAGATCGGGCAGGGGGCGCAGGAACTGAAGCTTTCTTT; cdr3_aa: CASSLDRAGGAGTEAFF
j_call: TRBJ1-3; clone_size: NA; d_call: NA; v_call: TRBV3-1/TRBV3-2; cdr3_nt: TGTGCCAGCAGCCTACCACCCATGAGGGGCCGCGTGGACACCATATATTTT; cdr3_aa: CASSLPPMRGRVDTIYF
j_call: TRBJ2-7; clone_size: NA; d_call: NA; v_call: TRBV12-5; cdr3_nt: TGTGCTAGTGGTTCGCAGGGCTCCTACGAGCAGTACTTC; cdr3_aa: CASGSQGSYEQYF
j_call: TRBJ1-5; clone_size: NA; d_call: TRBD1; v_call: TRBV4-2; cdr3_nt: TGTGCCAGCAGGGTCGACAGGGGGAGCAATCAGCCCCAGCATTTT; cdr3_aa: CASRVDRGSNQPQHF
j_call: TRBJ1-1; clone_size: NA; d_call: TRBD1; v_call: TRBV5-1; cdr3_nt: TGCGCCAGCTCCTGGGGAGACAGGGACACTGAAGCTTTCTTT; cdr3_aa: CASSWGDRDTEAFF
j_call: TRBJ1-2; clone_size: NA; d_call: TRBD1; v_call: TRBV6-5; cdr3_nt: TGTGCCAGCAGTTCGGACAGGGTAGGGTATGGCTACACCTTC; cdr3_aa: CASSSDRVGYGYTF
j_call: TRBJ1-3; clone_size: NA; d_call: NA; v_call: TRBV28; cdr3_nt: TGTGCCAGCAGCCCCGGAGGGACAACCTCGGGAAACACCATATATTTT; cdr3_aa: CASSPGGTTSGNTIYF
j_call: TRBJ1-5; clone_size: NA; d_call: NA; v_call: TRBV5-1; cdr3_nt: TGCGCCAGCAGCTTACAGGGAAATCAGCCCCAGCATTTT; cdr3_aa: CASSLQGNQPQHF
j_call: TRBJ1-5; clone_size: NA; d_call: TRBD1; v_call: TRBV28; cdr3_nt: TGTGCCAGCAGAACACAGGGGGCTCGCCTGCGGCCCCAGCATTTT; cdr3_aa: CASRTQGARLRPQHF
j_call: TRBJ2-7; clone_size: NA; d_call: TRBD1; v_call: TRBV19; cdr3_nt: TGTGCCAGTAGTATCGTTACAGGGGGCAACGAGCAGTACTTC; cdr3_aa: CASSIVTGGNEQYF
j_call: TRBJ1-4; clone_size: NA; d_call: TRBD1; v_call: TRBV5-8; cdr3_nt: TGTGCCAGCAGCTTGGTACAGCCTGAGGGGGCTGAAAAACTGTTTTTT; cdr3_aa: CASSLVQPEGAEKLFF
j_call: TRBJ1-2; clone_size: NA; d_call: TRBD1; v_call: TRBV19; cdr3_nt: TGTGCCAGTAGTCACCGGGACAGGGCCTCTGGCTACACCTTC; cdr3_aa: CASSHRDRASGYTF
j_call: TRBJ2-3; clone_size: NA; d_call: NA; v_call: TRBV9; cdr3_nt: TGTGCCAGCAGCGAGCCCCCGCGGACGCAGTATTTT; cdr3_aa: CASSEPPRTQYF
j_call: TRBJ2-6; clone_size: NA; d_call: NA; v_call: TRBV5-1; cdr3_nt: TGCGCCAGCAGCTTGGAGGGGCCGGCCTCCTCTGGGGCCAACGTCCTGACTTTC; cdr3_aa: CASSLEGPASSGANVLTF
j_call: TRBJ2-7; clone_size: NA; d_call: NA; v_call: TRBV10-2; cdr3_nt: TGCGCCAGCAGTGAGGACTACGAGCAGTACTTC; cdr3_aa: CASSEDYEQYF
j_call: TRBJ2-7; clone_size: NA; d_call: NA; v_call: TRBV6-5; cdr3_nt: TGTGCCAGCAAACAATCATTCCCCCACGAGCAGTACTTC; cdr3_aa: CASKQSFPHEQYF
j_call: TRBJ1-1; clone_size: NA; d_call: TRBD1; v_call: TRBV28; cdr3_nt: TGTGCCAGCAGTTCACACAGGGGGCTGGGCACTGAAGCTTTCTTT; cdr3_aa: CASSSHRGLGTEAFF
j_call: TRBJ2-7; clone_size: NA; d_call: NA; v_call: TRBV5-1; cdr3_nt: TGCGCCAGCAGCGCGGAAAACGAGCAGTACTTC; cdr3_aa: CASSAENEQYF
j_call: TRBJ2-6; clone_size: NA; d_call: NA; v_call: TRBV3-1/TRBV3-2; cdr3_nt: TGTGCCAGCAGCCAACCACGCGGGGCTGGGGCCAACGTCCTGACTTTC; cdr3_aa: CASSQPRGAGANVLTF
j_call: TRBJ2-3; clone_size: NA; d_call: NA; v_call: TRBV10-1; cdr3_nt: TGCGCCAGCAGTGGAGGGGTTTGGGGCACAGATACGCAGTATTTT; cdr3_aa: CASSGGVWGTDTQYF
j_call: TRBJ2-1; clone_size: once; d_call: NA; v_call: TRBV19; cdr3_nt: TGTGCCAGTACCGGCACTCTATCCTACAATGAGCAGTTCTTC; cdr3_aa: CASTGTLSYNEQFF
j_call: TRBJ1-1; clone_size: NA; d_call: NA; v_call: TRBV27; cdr3_nt: TGTGCCAGCAGTTTCGGCAGGGAGAACACTGAAGCTTTCTTT; cdr3_aa: CASSFGRENTEAFF
j_call: TRBJ1-2; clone_size: NA; d_call: NA; v_call: TRBV9; cdr3_nt: TGTGCCAGCAGCAAGACAGACTATGGCTGCACCTTC; cdr3_aa: CASSKTDYGCTF
j_call: TRBJ1-3; clone_size: NA; d_call: NA; v_call: TRBV18; cdr3_nt: TGTGCCAGCTCACCAATGGGTTTGGTTGGAAACACCATATATTTT; cdr3_aa: CASSPMGLVGNTIYF
j_call: TRBJ1-4; clone_size: NA; d_call: NA; v_call: TRBV7-2; cdr3_nt: TGTGCCAGCAGCTCCCTTACAGAGGGTAGGGCTAATGAAAAACTGTTTTTT; cdr3_aa: CASSSLTEGRANEKLFF
j_call: TRBJ2-2; clone_size: NA; d_call: NA; v_call: TRBV7-3; cdr3_nt: TGTGCCAGCAGCTTAAACGGGGCAACGAACACCGGGGAGCTGTTTTTT; cdr3_aa: CASSLNGATNTGELFF
j_call: TRBJ1-5; clone_size: NA; d_call: TRBD1; v_call: TRBV10-3; cdr3_nt: TGTGCCATCAGTGACAAGGGACAGGGGTGGCAGCCCCAGCATTTT; cdr3_aa: CAISDKGQGWQPQHF
j_call: TRBJ1-2; clone_size: NA; d_call: TRBD1; v_call: TRBV5-1; cdr3_nt: TGCGCCAGCAGCCGCGATGGACAGGTAACTTATGGCTACACCTTC; cdr3_aa: CASSRDGQVTYGYTF
j_call: TRBJ2-1; clone_size: NA; d_call: TRBD2; v_call: TRBV29-1; cdr3_nt: TGCAGCGGCGCGGGGGGATCCCTTTACAATGAGCAGTTCTTC; cdr3_aa: CSGAGGSLYNEQFF
j_call: TRBJ2-7; clone_size: NA; d_call: TRBD2; v_call: TRBV5-1; cdr3_nt: TGCGCCAGCAGCTTGGATGGGCGGGGGGCGACCTACGAGCAGTACTTC; cdr3_aa: CASSLDGRGATYEQYF
j_call: TRBJ1-5; clone_size: few; d_call: NA; v_call: TRBV5-8; cdr3_nt: TGTGCCAGTCCCAGTGAAAGGGGCATGTCCGTGAACGGTCAGCCCCAGCATTTT; cdr3_aa: CASPSERGMSVNGQPQHF
j_call: TRBJ1-1; clone_size: NA; d_call: NA; v_call: TRBV5-1; cdr3_nt: TGCGCCAGCAGCTTGGACCGGGGCGGTGAAGCTTTCTTT; cdr3_aa: CASSLDRGGEAFF
j_call: TRBJ2-2; clone_size: NA; d_call: NA; v_call: TRBV28; cdr3_nt: TGTGCCAGCACCCTCAGGGGCGTCTCGGGGGAGCTGTTTTTT; cdr3_aa: CASTLRGVSGELFF
j_call: TRBJ2-3; clone_size: NA; d_call: TRBD2; v_call: TRBV6-1; cdr3_nt: TGTGCCAGCAGTGAAGCGCTCGGGGGGGGATCAGATACGCAGTATTTT; cdr3_aa: CASSEALGGGSDTQYF
j_call: TRBJ2-3; clone_size: NA; d_call: TRBD2; v_call: TRBV7-6; cdr3_nt: TGTGCCAGCAGCTTATCCCAGCGGGGGGGGACAAGAGATACGCAGTATTTT; cdr3_aa: CASSLSQRGGTRDTQYF
j_call: TRBJ2-4; clone_size: NA; d_call: TRBD1; v_call: TRBV6-5; cdr3_nt: TGTGCCAGCAGTTACGGGACAGGCATTCAGTACTTC; cdr3_aa: CASSYGTGIQYF
j_call: TRBJ2-3; clone_size: NA; d_call: TRBD2; v_call: TRBV27; cdr3_nt: TGTGCCAGCAGTTTCCGCCAGGGGAGGGCTAGCGGGGGAACAGATACGCAGTATTTT; cdr3_aa: CASSFRQGRASGGTDTQYF
j_call: TRBJ1-2; clone_size: NA; d_call: TRBD1; v_call: TRBV7-2; cdr3_nt: TGTGCCAGCAGCTCGGGACAGGGGGTAAACTATGGCTACACCTTC; cdr3_aa: CASSSGQGVNYGYTF
j_call: TRBJ2-7; clone_size: NA; d_call: TRBD2; v_call: TRBV7-2; cdr3_nt: TGTGCCAGCAGCTTAGGGCTAGCGGGGGTCGGGTACGAGCAGTACTTC; cdr3_aa: CASSLGLAGVGYEQYF
j_call: TRBJ1-4; clone_size: few; d_call: NA; v_call: TRBV7-8; cdr3_nt: TGTGCCAGCAGCTTAGGTGGGGCGGGTGAAAAACTGTTTTTT; cdr3_aa: CASSLGGAGEKLFF
j_call: TRBJ1-1; clone_size: NA; d_call: TRBD1; v_call: TRBV28; cdr3_nt: TGTGCCAGCAGTTCCTATACAGGGGGTAGCGCTTTCTTT; cdr3_aa: CASSSYTGGSAFF